The 7 T cell receptor beta chains given below trace back to one sample, sequenced in a study of response to subunit inactivated influenza vaccine. TCRdb reprocessed the RT-PCR reads with MiXCR, giving one entry per CDR3 protein. Of over 450,000 distinct CDR3 sequences in the sample, about an eighth were seen once. This specimen consisted of PBMCs from blood, obtained 45 days after vaccination. The receptors shown here come from a man aged 45-60 years who received an inactivated influenza vaccine.

This clonotype was observed many times. This chain connects TRBV29-1 to TRBJ2-3; no clear D gene. CDR1 SQVTM and CDR2 ANQGSEA come from the germline V gene. Between the trimmed V and J ends, which lost 3 bases and 6 bases, there was a span of 4 bases. The CDR3 is 10 amino acids. Here the CDR3 reads CSVEWDTQYF. CDR3 bases: TGCAGCGTTGAGTGGGATACGCAGTATTTT.

V gene TRBV19 combines with J gene TRBJ1-4, with a tentative D call TRBD1 (6 bases). Deletions cut 5 bases from V and 2 bases from J, with 15 bases between. Germline V gene data show CDR1 as LNHDA and CDR2 as SQIVND (reference sequence). This CDR3 is built from 16 residues. CDR3 nucleotides: TGTGCCAGTAGTGACGTCAGGGGAGCGACTAATGAAAAACTGTTTTTT. The encoded protein is CASSDVRGATNEKLFF.

This sequence joins TRBV20-1 and TRBJ1-1, with no clear D. The CDR3 is made up of 11 amino acids. CDR1 and CDR2 from the germline V gene are DFQATT and SNEGSKA (reference sequence). The V end was cut by 4 bases, the J end by 0 bases, with 3 bases between. As DNA, the CDR3 is TGCAGTGCTAATATGAACACTGAAGCTTTCTTT. Protein sequence: CSANMNTEAFF.

This chain connects TRBV6-1 to TRBJ1-1; weak D call: TRBD1 (6 bases). The V gene lost 7 bases and the J gene lost 7 bases, with 19 bases spanning the gap. CDR3 length: 14 residues. CDR1 is MNHNS and CDR2 is SASEGT in the germline V gene. DNA for the CDR3: TGTGCCAGCACACAGGCCGACAGGAGACATGAAGCTTTCTTT. Translated, it gives CASTQADRRHEAFF.

This clonotype was counted between two and nine times. The genes are TRBV18 and TRBJ2-5; 9 nucleotides agree with TRBD2. V shed 3 bases and J 1 base; nucleotides not matched to a gene: 6. CDR3 length equals 16 residues. CDR1 and CDR2 (germline): KGHSH, LQKENI. CDR3: CASSPYSGGLQETQYF. CDR3 DNA sequence: TGTGCCAGCTCACCGTATAGCGGGGGCCTCCAAGAGACCCAGTACTTC. Complete variable domain (other parts from reference TRBV18 and TRBJ2-5): NAGVMQNPRHLVRRRGQEARLRCSPMKGHSHVYWYRQLPEEGLKFMVYLQKENIIDESGMPKERFSAEFPKEGPSILRIQQVVRGDSAAYFCASSPYSGGLQETQYFGPGTRLLVL.

The chain employs TRBV4-1 and TRBJ2-1; 7 bases agree with TRBD2. The CDR3 is made up of 15 amino acids. J gave up 7 bases and V 4 bases, and 10 bases lay outside the gene matches. Germline V lookup: CDR1 MGHRA, CDR2 YSYEKL. The CDR3 loop is CASSLEGLVGNEQFF. The DNA of the CDR3 is TGCGCCAGCAGCCTGGAAGGACTAGTGGGGAATGAGCAGTTCTTC.

This clonotype has a count of ten or more. The chain has TRBV2 and TRBJ2-7; D gene unclear. V shed 10 bases and J shed 2 bases, with 9 bases lying between them. The CDR3 length is 11 residues. CDR1 is SNHLY and CDR2 is FYNNEI in the germline V gene. CDR3 loop: CATSIAYEQYF. The CDR3 nucleotides read TGTGCCACCTCGATAGCCTACGAGCAGTACTTC.